The rows below give T cell receptor beta chains drawn from one sample of a study of OX40 agonist ivuxolimab in advanced cancers. The method was immunoSEQ multiplex PCR; TCRdb's version includes in-frame clones alone and lacks a portion of them. The sample consists of approximately 90,000 clones, 70% to 90% of them appearing once. Sequenced here: CD4+ or CD8+ T cells sorted from blood, sampled in a trial of the OX40 agonist ivuxolimab. These receptor sequences come from an adult with an advanced solid tumor such as melanoma, head and neck, liver or kidney cancer. Each CDR3 is given without its conserved first and last residue.

j_call: TRBJ1-3
v_call: TRBV5-1
cdr3_aa: ASAGQTSGNTIY

j_call: TRBJ2-5
v_call: TRBV7-2
cdr3_aa: ASSLIRLETQY

j_call: TRBJ2-2
v_call: TRBV27
cdr3_aa: ASSFKSHTGELF

j_call: TRBJ1-2
v_call: TRBV28
cdr3_aa: ASSKGQYGYT

j_call: TRBJ2-2
v_call: TRBV29-1
cdr3_aa: SVSWASGGELF

j_call: TRBJ1-1
v_call: TRBV7-2
cdr3_aa: ASSRANTEAF

j_call: TRBJ2-7
v_call: TRBV6-6
cdr3_aa: ASSSTTAGGSYEQY

j_call: TRBJ1-1
v_call: TRBV27
cdr3_aa: ASTHAGTGGPMNTEAF

j_call: TRBJ2-5
v_call: TRBV28
cdr3_aa: AFGRGRQETQY

j_call: TRBJ2-7
v_call: TRBV30
cdr3_aa: AWRVSGEQY

j_call: TRBJ2-2
v_call: TRBV10-1
cdr3_aa: ASARDRSGGELF

j_call: TRBJ2-3
v_call: TRBV18
cdr3_aa: ASSSMDTQY

j_call: TRBJ1-1
v_call: TRBV7-2
cdr3_aa: ASSLFRTEAF

j_call: TRBJ1-5
v_call: TRBV28
cdr3_aa: ASSFGALSRSNQPQH

j_call: TRBJ1-1
v_call: TRBV6-1
cdr3_aa: ATGRPLEAF

j_call: TRBJ2-5
v_call: TRBV7-2
cdr3_aa: ASSPRTSGAYQETQY

j_call: TRBJ2-2
v_call: TRBV5-1
cdr3_aa: ASSVGTLNTGELF

j_call: TRBJ1-6
v_call: TRBV7-9
cdr3_aa: ASSPGTRDSPLH

j_call: TRBJ2-2
v_call: TRBV15
cdr3_aa: ATSHRDSFFPNTGELF

j_call: TRBJ2-7
v_call: TRBV27
cdr3_aa: ASSQQGNYEQY

j_call: TRBJ2-3
v_call: TRBV30
cdr3_aa: AWRTGGTDTQY

j_call: TRBJ2-1
v_call: TRBV18
cdr3_aa: ASSPYSDPSSYNEQF

j_call: TRBJ1-4
v_call: TRBV7-3
cdr3_aa: ASSLRTATNEKLF

j_call: TRBJ1-5
v_call: TRBV7-2
cdr3_aa: ASSFQGSNQPQH

j_call: TRBJ2-7
v_call: TRBV9
cdr3_aa: ASNRGSSYEQY

j_call: TRBJ2-1
v_call: TRBV19
cdr3_aa: ASSTRVGNEQF

j_call: TRBJ1-3
v_call: TRBV7-2
cdr3_aa: ASSLSGEAGNTIY

j_call: TRBJ2-7
v_call: TRBV18
cdr3_aa: ASSLSREQY

j_call: TRBJ1-1
v_call: TRBV2
cdr3_aa: ASSEGGNTEAF

j_call: TRBJ1-1
v_call: TRBV28
cdr3_aa: ASSSVWTGGENTEAF

j_call: TRBJ1-1
v_call: TRBV5-8
cdr3_aa: ASSFRVTGLNTEAF

j_call: TRBJ2-7
v_call: TRBV6-6
cdr3_aa: ASTLTGPGYEQY

j_call: TRBJ2-7
v_call: TRBV25-1
cdr3_aa: ASSELGRNEQY

j_call: TRBJ1-6
v_call: TRBV4-3
cdr3_aa: ASSQGFVNSPLH